Listed below are T cell receptor beta chains from one sample, sequenced in a study of T cells in Graves' hyperthyroidism and ophthalmopathy. MiXCR was run by TCRdb on the multiplex PCR reads, yielding one entry per CDR3 protein. This table holds about 690,000 distinct CDR3 sequences, 17% found once. The sample comprised blood. The source is a man aged 50 to 60 with Graves' hyperthyroidism. Each CDR3 is given with its conserved first and last residue. Fields, in order: J gene, V gene, D gene, clone size, CDR3 DNA, CDR3 protein. D genes are given only for firm matches. Size values are once, few and many counts, or a class for expanded clones, and some rows have none.

J gene: TRBJ2-7
V gene: TRBV28
D gene: .
clone size: many
CDR3 DNA: TGTGCCAGCACCGGGACGAACTCCTACGAGCAGTACTTC
CDR3 protein: CASTGTNSYEQYF

J gene: TRBJ2-5
V gene: TRBV12-3/TRBV12-4
D gene: .
clone size: .
CDR3 DNA: TGTGCCAGCAGTTTCTGGGGGAAAGAGACCCAGTACTTC
CDR3 protein: CASSFWGKETQYF

J gene: TRBJ2-2
V gene: TRBV28
D gene: .
clone size: many
CDR3 DNA: TGTGCCAGCAGTCTCATCCAGGGAGCCGGGGAGCTGTTTTTT
CDR3 protein: CASSLIQGAGELFF

J gene: TRBJ1-2
V gene: TRBV27
D gene: .
clone size: few
CDR3 DNA: TGTGCCAGCAGTTTTTGGAGGGCAGGGCAAAGCTATGGCTACACCTTC
CDR3 protein: CASSFWRAGQSYGYTF

J gene: TRBJ2-1
V gene: TRBV19
D gene: .
clone size: few
CDR3 DNA: TGTGCCAGTAGTACTCGAGGAGGGCCCTCCTACAATGAGCAGTTCTTC
CDR3 protein: CASSTRGGPSYNEQFF

J gene: TRBJ2-1
V gene: TRBV19
D gene: .
clone size: few
CDR3 DNA: TGTGCCAGTAGTATAGCGGCGGGTAACCCTTACAATGAGCAGTTCTTC
CDR3 protein: CASSIAAGNPYNEQFF

J gene: TRBJ2-2
V gene: TRBV2
D gene: .
clone size: few
CDR3 DNA: TGTGCCAGCAGTGCTACAGGTATTTCGACCGGGGAGCTGTTTTTT
CDR3 protein: CASSATGISTGELFF

J gene: TRBJ1-1
V gene: TRBV28
D gene: .
clone size: many
CDR3 DNA: TGTGCCAGCAGTCCACTTAAACAAAGAGCTTTCTTT
CDR3 protein: CASSPLKQRAFF

J gene: TRBJ2-1
V gene: TRBV7-6
D gene: .
clone size: many
CDR3 DNA: TGTGCCAGCAGCCCGTGGGACCGGGACGGCGGAGTGGAGCAGTTCTTC
CDR3 protein: CASSPWDRDGGVEQFF

J gene: TRBJ1-2
V gene: TRBV12-3/TRBV12-4
D gene: .
clone size: many
CDR3 DNA: TGTGCCAGCAGTTTAGGGTCCGGGGGAGAAGCTGGCTACACCTTC
CDR3 protein: CASSLGSGGEAGYTF

J gene: TRBJ2-7
V gene: TRBV29-1
D gene: .
clone size: few
CDR3 DNA: TGCAGCGTTGCGGAGATGTCCTACGAGCAGTACTTC
CDR3 protein: CSVAEMSYEQYF

J gene: TRBJ1-4
V gene: TRBV20-1
D gene: .
clone size: few
CDR3 DNA: TGCAGTGCTAGAGAGGCGGCAGGATCTACAACTAATGAAAAACTGTTTTTT
CDR3 protein: CSAREAAGSTTNEKLFF

J gene: TRBJ2-3
V gene: TRBV11-2
D gene: .
clone size: many
CDR3 DNA: TGTGCCAGCAGCTTCGGCTTCGGGGCAGATACGCAGTATTTT
CDR3 protein: CASSFGFGADTQYF

J gene: TRBJ2-1
V gene: TRBV5-1
D gene: TRBD1
clone size: many
CDR3 DNA: TGCGCCAGCAGATCCCGGACAGGGACGTACAATGAGCAGTTCTTC
CDR3 protein: CASRSRTGTYNEQFF

J gene: TRBJ2-5
V gene: TRBV6-2/TRBV6-3
D gene: TRBD2
clone size: few
CDR3 DNA: TGTGCCACCTCGCTGACTAGCGGGGGACAAGAGACCCAGTACTTC
CDR3 protein: CATSLTSGGQETQYF

J gene: TRBJ2-3
V gene: TRBV27
D gene: .
clone size: many
CDR3 DNA: TGTGCCAGCAGTTTAGCGACATCTGGCACAGATACGCAGTATTTT
CDR3 protein: CASSLATSGTDTQYF

J gene: TRBJ2-7
V gene: TRBV15
D gene: .
clone size: many
CDR3 DNA: TGTGCCACCAGCAGAGACACCGTAGATCGCCACGAGCAGTACTTC
CDR3 protein: CATSRDTVDRHEQYF

J gene: TRBJ1-5
V gene: TRBV28
D gene: .
clone size: many
CDR3 DNA: TGTGCCAGCAGTTTCATTGGCGGGGCAGGTCAGCCCCAGCATTTT
CDR3 protein: CASSFIGGAGQPQHF

J gene: TRBJ2-7
V gene: TRBV30
D gene: TRBD1
clone size: .
CDR3 DNA: TGTGCCTGGAGTGTACTTACAGGGGGAGAGCAGTACTTC
CDR3 protein: CAWSVLTGGEQYF

J gene: TRBJ2-7
V gene: TRBV10-2
D gene: TRBD2
clone size: many
CDR3 DNA: TGCGCCAGCAGTGAGTCGGTCGGGAGGGCCGACGAGCAGTACTTC
CDR3 protein: CASSESVGRADEQYF

J gene: TRBJ2-1
V gene: TRBV11-2
D gene: .
clone size: many
CDR3 DNA: TGTGCCAGCAGCTTACAGACGGGAGCAGGACAGTTCTTC
CDR3 protein: CASSLQTGAGQFF

J gene: TRBJ2-4
V gene: TRBV28
D gene: TRBD1
clone size: many
CDR3 DNA: TGTGCCAGCAGGGGACAGGGGAAAAACATTCAGTACTTC
CDR3 protein: CASRGQGKNIQYF

J gene: TRBJ1-1
V gene: TRBV12-3/TRBV12-4
D gene: TRBD1
clone size: many
CDR3 DNA: TGTGCCAGCAGTCCGAGGACAGGGCGTATGAACACTGAAGCTTTCTTT
CDR3 protein: CASSPRTGRMNTEAFF

J gene: TRBJ2-7
V gene: TRBV6-1
D gene: TRBD1
clone size: few
CDR3 DNA: TGTGCCAGCAACCACAGGGGGAACTCCTACGAGCAGTACTTC
CDR3 protein: CASNHRGNSYEQYF

J gene: TRBJ1-2
V gene: TRBV24-1
D gene: TRBD1
clone size: few
CDR3 DNA: TGTGCCACCAGTGATTTTAAGGACAGGGATGGCTACACCTTC
CDR3 protein: CATSDFKDRDGYTF

J gene: TRBJ2-5
V gene: TRBV6-1
D gene: TRBD2
clone size: once
CDR3 DNA: TGTGCCAGCAGTCCCAGTCCTAGCGGGAGGGGAGAGACCCAGTACTTC
CDR3 protein: CASSPSPSGRGETQYF

J gene: TRBJ2-7
V gene: TRBV4-1
D gene: TRBD2
clone size: .
CDR3 DNA: TGCGCCAGCAGCCACCAAGGGCTAGCGGTCTACGAGCAGTACTTC
CDR3 protein: CASSHQGLAVYEQYF

J gene: TRBJ2-7
V gene: TRBV3-1
D gene: .
clone size: few
CDR3 DNA: TGTGCCAGCAGCCCCTGGCAGGGGGGGGGCGAGCAGTACTTC
CDR3 protein: CASSPWQGGGEQYF

J gene: TRBJ1-2
V gene: TRBV12-3/TRBV12-4
D gene: .
clone size: .
CDR3 DNA: TGTGCCAGCAGTTTGGTGGGGGCAGCGGGGTCGGGAGGCTACACCTTC
CDR3 protein: CASSLVGAAGSGGYTF

J gene: TRBJ1-2
V gene: TRBV28
D gene: .
clone size: .
CDR3 DNA: TGTGCCAGCACTATGACCCCGGCCCAAAGCTACACCTTC
CDR3 protein: CASTMTPAQSYTF

J gene: TRBJ1-2
V gene: TRBV28
D gene: TRBD1
clone size: .
CDR3 DNA: TGTGCCAGCAGTTTGAGGGACAGGGTTCCCACCTTC
CDR3 protein: CASSLRDRVPTF

J gene: TRBJ2-7
V gene: TRBV11-3
D gene: .
clone size: few
CDR3 DNA: TGTGCCAGCAGGGGGCTGGGAGTGAGCTACGAGCAGTACTTC
CDR3 protein: CASRGLGVSYEQYF

J gene: TRBJ2-3
V gene: TRBV18
D gene: .
clone size: many
CDR3 DNA: TGTGCCAGCTCACCTGGGACTGAGGCAGATACGCAGTATTTT
CDR3 protein: CASSPGTEADTQYF

J gene: TRBJ2-1
V gene: TRBV10-1
D gene: .
clone size: .
CDR3 DNA: TGCGCCAGCAGTGAGCCCGCCTTTGCTAGCGAGAACTTCAATGAGCAGTTCTTC
CDR3 protein: CASSEPAFASENFNEQFF

J gene: TRBJ2-2
V gene: TRBV6-1
D gene: TRBD2
clone size: many
CDR3 DNA: TGTGCCAGCAGTTTTTCTAGCGGGAGGGCCTTCGGGGAGCTGTTTTTT
CDR3 protein: CASSFSSGRAFGELFF

J gene: TRBJ2-1
V gene: TRBV28
D gene: .
clone size: few
CDR3 DNA: TGTGCCAGCAGTTTAAATGGGCGACCCTACAATGAGCAGTTCTTC
CDR3 protein: CASSLNGRPYNEQFF

J gene: TRBJ2-1
V gene: TRBV3-1
D gene: TRBD2
clone size: .
CDR3 DNA: TGTGCCAGCAGCCAAGATATGCGGCTAGCGGGAGACAATGAGCAGTTCTTC
CDR3 protein: CASSQDMRLAGDNEQFF

J gene: TRBJ2-3
V gene: TRBV9
D gene: .
clone size: .
CDR3 DNA: TGTGCCAGCAGCGTAGGGCCCGGAAACACAGATACGCAGTATTTT
CDR3 protein: CASSVGPGNTDTQYF

J gene: TRBJ2-2
V gene: TRBV2
D gene: .
clone size: many
CDR3 DNA: TGTGCCAGCAGTGATACGGGGACGAACACCGGGGAGCTGTTTTTT
CDR3 protein: CASSDTGTNTGELFF

J gene: TRBJ2-3
V gene: TRBV28
D gene: TRBD1
clone size: few
CDR3 DNA: TGTGCCAGCAGTCTACAACAGGGGGCAGGTACAGATACGCAGTATTTT
CDR3 protein: CASSLQQGAGTDTQYF

J gene: TRBJ2-1
V gene: TRBV24-1
D gene: TRBD2
clone size: many
CDR3 DNA: TGTGCCACCAGTGATACTACTAGCGATGAGCAGTTCTTC
CDR3 protein: CATSDTTSDEQFF

J gene: TRBJ2-7
V gene: TRBV7-2
D gene: TRBD2
clone size: few
CDR3 DNA: TGTGCCAGCAGCGAGACTAGCGGGCCATCCTACGAGCAGTACTTC
CDR3 protein: CASSETSGPSYEQYF

J gene: TRBJ2-7
V gene: TRBV10-3
D gene: .
clone size: many
CDR3 DNA: TGTGCCATCAGTGAGTCCTTGACCTTGCGGGAGCAGTACTTC
CDR3 protein: CAISESLTLREQYF

J gene: TRBJ1-2
V gene: TRBV7-9
D gene: TRBD1
clone size: many
CDR3 DNA: TGTGCCAGCAGCTCAAACCTTACCCCGACAGGGAATGGCTACACCTTC
CDR3 protein: CASSSNLTPTGNGYTF

J gene: TRBJ2-7
V gene: TRBV19
D gene: TRBD1
clone size: .
CDR3 DNA: TGTGCCAGTAGTATAGGGACAGGGCAAAGCTACGAGCAGTACTTC
CDR3 protein: CASSIGTGQSYEQYF

J gene: TRBJ1-4
V gene: TRBV11-2
D gene: .
clone size: many
CDR3 DNA: TGTGCCAGCAGCGGGAAACCCCGGGGAAAGAATGAAAAACTGTTTTTT
CDR3 protein: CASSGKPRGKNEKLFF

J gene: TRBJ2-1
V gene: TRBV11-2
D gene: .
clone size: many
CDR3 DNA: TGTGCCAGCAGCTTTCTTAATACAGGAATTAAGGGGAATGAGCAGTTCTTC
CDR3 protein: CASSFLNTGIKGNEQFF

J gene: TRBJ1-3
V gene: TRBV18
D gene: TRBD1
clone size: .
CDR3 DNA: TGTGCCAGCTCAGATCCGGGACAGGGTACTTCTGGAAACACCATATATTTT
CDR3 protein: CASSDPGQGTSGNTIYF

J gene: TRBJ2-5
V gene: TRBV28
D gene: TRBD2
clone size: many
CDR3 DNA: TGTGCCAGCAGTTTTCCTAGCGGGAGGGGAGAGACCCAGTACTTC
CDR3 protein: CASSFPSGRGETQYF

J gene: TRBJ2-5
V gene: TRBV24-1
D gene: .
clone size: many
CDR3 DNA: TGTGCCACCAGTGACCAACAGACTAACCAAGAGACCCAGTACTTC
CDR3 protein: CATSDQQTNQETQYF

J gene: TRBJ2-1
V gene: TRBV28
D gene: TRBD2
clone size: few
CDR3 DNA: TGTGCCAGCAGTACCCGGACTAGCGGGACCTACAATGAGCAGTTCTTC
CDR3 protein: CASSTRTSGTYNEQFF